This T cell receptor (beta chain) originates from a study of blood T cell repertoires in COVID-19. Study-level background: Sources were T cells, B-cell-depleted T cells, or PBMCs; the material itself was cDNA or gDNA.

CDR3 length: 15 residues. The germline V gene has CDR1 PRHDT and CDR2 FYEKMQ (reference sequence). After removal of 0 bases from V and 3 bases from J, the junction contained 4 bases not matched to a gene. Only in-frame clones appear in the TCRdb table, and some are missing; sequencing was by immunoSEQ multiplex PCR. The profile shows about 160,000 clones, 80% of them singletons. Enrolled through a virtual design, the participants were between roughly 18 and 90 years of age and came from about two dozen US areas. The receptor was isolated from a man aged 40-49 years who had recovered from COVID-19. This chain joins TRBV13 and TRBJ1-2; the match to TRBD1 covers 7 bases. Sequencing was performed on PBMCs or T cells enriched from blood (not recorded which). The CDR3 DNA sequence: TGTGCCAGCAGCTTAGGCAGACAGGGTCACTATGGCTACACCTTC. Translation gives CASSLGRQGHYGYTF.